Listed below are T cell receptor beta chains from one sample, sequenced in a study of T cell repertoires in cytomegalovirus infection. Their antigens are not known. TCRdb reprocessed the reads with MiXCR, giving one entry per CDR3 protein. Of around 430,000 distinct CDR3 sequences listed, about two fifths are singletons. Sequenced here: cultured PBMCs, sampled from culture after CMV antigen stimulation. Every receptor here comes from a human donor in good health (CMV status not recorded). Some clones in this sample may be carry-over from other donors' samples. Each CDR3 is given with its conserved first and last residue. D genes are given only for firm matches. Part of the rows lack a size; the others show once, few, many or a class for expanded clones.

D: -; V: TRBV6-1; size: -; J: TRBJ1-4; DNA: TGTGCCAGCAGTCCCGTTGGGCCCCTAGGCGAAAAACTGTTTTTT; CDR3: CASSPVGPLGEKLFF
D: -; V: TRBV20-1; size: -; J: TRBJ2-7; DNA: TGCAGTGCTAGGTGGGGCGGGGACGAGCAGTACTTC; CDR3: CSARWGGDEQYF
D: -; V: TRBV7-7; size: -; J: TRBJ2-5; DNA: TGTGCCAGCAGCTTATATGAGCAAGAGACCCAGTACTTC; CDR3: CASSLYEQETQYF
D: -; V: TRBV28; size: -; J: TRBJ2-7; DNA: TGTGCCAGCAGTTTCTCTGGGGACGGGTACGAGCAGTACTTC; CDR3: CASSFSGDGYEQYF
D: -; V: TRBV11-3; size: -; J: TRBJ2-5; DNA: TGTGCCAGCAGCCCGGCGGATCGGGGCGATGGGGAGACCCAGTACTTC; CDR3: CASSPADRGDGETQYF
D: TRBD2; V: TRBV7-8; size: -; J: TRBJ2-2; DNA: TGTGCCAGCAGCTTCCACTTCGCTAGCGGGGGGTTTACCGGGGAGCTGTTTTTT; CDR3: CASSFHFASGGFTGELFF
D: -; V: TRBV11-2; size: -; J: TRBJ2-5; DNA: TGTGCCAGCAGCGCCGCATCACTTAACGGGGGCGGTGAAGAGACCCAGTACTTC; CDR3: CASSAASLNGGGEETQYF
D: -; V: TRBV11-3; size: few; J: TRBJ1-5; DNA: TGTGCCAGCAGCTTAGGGGGGGCCCTTGGCAATCAGCCCCAGCATTTT; CDR3: CASSLGGALGNQPQHF
D: -; V: TRBV7-6; size: -; J: TRBJ2-1; DNA: TGTGCCAGCAGCTCCAACAACCGCAATGAGCAGTTCTTC; CDR3: CASSSNNRNEQFF
D: -; V: TRBV7-6; size: -; J: TRBJ2-6; DNA: TGTGCCAGCAGTATAGGTTTCCCCCTTAGTGGGGCCAACGTCCTGACTTTC; CDR3: CASSIGFPLSGANVLTF
D: -; V: TRBV20-1; size: few; J: TRBJ2-3; DNA: TGCAGTGCTAGAGAGGGCGGAAATACGCAGTATTTT; CDR3: CSAREGGNTQYF
D: -; V: TRBV12-3/TRBV12-4; size: -; J: TRBJ1-5; DNA: TGTGCCAGCAGTCCTTCCCCCACGTATAGCAATCAGCCCCAGCATTTT; CDR3: CASSPSPTYSNQPQHF
D: TRBD2; V: TRBV7-2; size: -; J: TRBJ2-3; DNA: TGTGCCAGCAGCTTCATGGCGGGGAGGGGCTCAGATACGCAGTATTTT; CDR3: CASSFMAGRGSDTQYF
D: -; V: TRBV27; size: -; J: TRBJ2-3; DNA: TGTGCCAGAAGACAGGAACAGGGATGGGGCACAGATACGCAGTATTTT; CDR3: CARRQEQGWGTDTQYF
D: -; V: TRBV4-1; size: -; J: TRBJ2-7; DNA: TGCGCCAGCAGCCAGGAAGGTTGGGGCAGAACCTACGAGCAGTACTTC; CDR3: CASSQEGWGRTYEQYF
D: -; V: TRBV25-1; size: few; J: TRBJ2-3; DNA: TGTGCCAGCAGTCCCCTATCACGGACTAATTGGGGGGCAGATACGCAGTATTTT; CDR3: CASSPLSRTNWGADTQYF
D: -; V: TRBV6-2/TRBV6-3; size: -; J: TRBJ2-3; DNA: TGTGCCAGCAGTTTAGATACGAACACAGATACGCAGTATTTT; CDR3: CASSLDTNTDTQYF
D: -; V: TRBV6-2/TRBV6-3; size: once; J: TRBJ1-5; DNA: TGTGCCAGCAGAGAGGACGGAAATCAGCCCCAGCATTTT; CDR3: CASREDGNQPQHF
D: TRBD1; V: TRBV7-2; size: few; J: TRBJ2-7; DNA: TGTGCCAGCCGATTCGCCGGGACAGGATCGTTCGAGCAGTACTTC; CDR3: CASRFAGTGSFEQYF
D: TRBD1; V: TRBV12-3/TRBV12-4; size: few; J: TRBJ2-7; DNA: TGTGCCAGCAGACTCCGGGACAGGAGCCACTACGAGCAGTACTTC; CDR3: CASRLRDRSHYEQYF
D: -; V: TRBV27; size: few; J: TRBJ1-1; DNA: TGTGCCAGCAGAGCCGGGGATTACAGTGAAGCTTTCTTT; CDR3: CASRAGDYSEAFF
D: TRBD2; V: TRBV5-4; size: -; J: TRBJ2-1; DNA: TGTGCCAGCAATGGGGGGGTTTACTACAATGAGCAGTTCTTC; CDR3: CASNGGVYYNEQFF
D: -; V: TRBV7-8; size: -; J: TRBJ1-1; DNA: TGTGCCAGCAGCTTGGGAATTAGTTTCACTGAAGCTTTCTTT; CDR3: CASSLGISFTEAFF
D: -; V: TRBV7-6; size: few; J: TRBJ2-7; DNA: TGTGCCAGCAGCTTAGATCCCCCCTACGAGCAGTACTTC; CDR3: CASSLDPPYEQYF
D: -; V: TRBV5-1; size: -; J: TRBJ2-3; DNA: TGCGCCAGCAGCTTGGCCGGGGGTATGGATACGCAGTATTTT; CDR3: CASSLAGGMDTQYF
D: -; V: TRBV6-1; size: -; J: TRBJ2-2; DNA: TGTGCCAGCAGTGAACTCAGGGATGGCGGGGAGCTGTTTTTT; CDR3: CASSELRDGGELFF
D: -; V: TRBV6-1; size: once; J: TRBJ1-3; DNA: TGTGCCAGCAGTGAAAGCTTCGGGACGGAGGGGGGAAACACCATATATTTT; CDR3: CASSESFGTEGGNTIYF
D: TRBD2; V: TRBV12-3/TRBV12-4; size: few; J: TRBJ2-5; DNA: TGTGCCAGCACCCTGACTAGCGGGAGAAGAGAGACCCAGTACTTC; CDR3: CASTLTSGRRETQYF